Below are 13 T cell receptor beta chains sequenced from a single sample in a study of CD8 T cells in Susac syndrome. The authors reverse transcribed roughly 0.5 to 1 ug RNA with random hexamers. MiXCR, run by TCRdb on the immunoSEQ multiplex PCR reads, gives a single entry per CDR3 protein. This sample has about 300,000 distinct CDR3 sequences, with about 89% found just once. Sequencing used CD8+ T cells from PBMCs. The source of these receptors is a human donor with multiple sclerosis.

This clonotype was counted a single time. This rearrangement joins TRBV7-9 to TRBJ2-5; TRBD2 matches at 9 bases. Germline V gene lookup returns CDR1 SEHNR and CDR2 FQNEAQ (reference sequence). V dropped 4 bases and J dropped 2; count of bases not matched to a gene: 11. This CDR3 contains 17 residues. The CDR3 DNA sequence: TGTGCCAGCAGCTACATAGCGGGAGACCCGAGACAAGAGACCCAGTACTTC. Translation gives CASSYIAGDPRQETQYF. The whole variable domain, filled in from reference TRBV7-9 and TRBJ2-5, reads DTGVSQNPRHKITKRGQNVTFRCDPISEHNRLYWYRQTLGQGPEFLTYFQNEAQLEKSRLLSDRFSAERPKGSFSTLEIQRTEQGDSAMYLCASSYIAGDPRQETQYFGPGTRLLVL.

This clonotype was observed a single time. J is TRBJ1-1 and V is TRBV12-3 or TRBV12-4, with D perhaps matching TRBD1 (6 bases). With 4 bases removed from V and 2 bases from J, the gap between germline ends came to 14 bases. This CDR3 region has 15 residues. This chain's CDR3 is CASSWARGVNTEAFF. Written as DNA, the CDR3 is TGTGCCAGCAGTTGGGCCAGGGGAGTCAACACTGAAGCTTTCTTT.

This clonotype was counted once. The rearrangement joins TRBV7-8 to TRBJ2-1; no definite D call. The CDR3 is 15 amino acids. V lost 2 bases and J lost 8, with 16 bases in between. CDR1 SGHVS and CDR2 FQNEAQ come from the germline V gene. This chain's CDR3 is CASSLSVYTKDEQFF. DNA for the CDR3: TGTGCCAGCAGCTTATCGGTTTACACAAAGGATGAGCAGTTCTTC.

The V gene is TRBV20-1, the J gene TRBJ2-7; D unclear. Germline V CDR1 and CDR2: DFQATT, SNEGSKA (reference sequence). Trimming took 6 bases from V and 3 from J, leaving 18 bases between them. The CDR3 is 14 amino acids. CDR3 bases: TGCAGTGCCTGGGGTGGGAATTTTGGCTACGAGCAGTACTTC. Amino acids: CSAWGGNFGYEQYF.

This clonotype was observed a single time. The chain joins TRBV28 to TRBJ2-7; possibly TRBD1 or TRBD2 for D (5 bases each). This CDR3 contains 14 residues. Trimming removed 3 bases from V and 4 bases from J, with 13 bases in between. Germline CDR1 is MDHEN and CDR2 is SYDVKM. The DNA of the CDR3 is TGTGCCAGCAGTTTCCGGGGCTTCTTGTACGAGCAGTACTTC. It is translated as CASSFRGFLYEQYF.

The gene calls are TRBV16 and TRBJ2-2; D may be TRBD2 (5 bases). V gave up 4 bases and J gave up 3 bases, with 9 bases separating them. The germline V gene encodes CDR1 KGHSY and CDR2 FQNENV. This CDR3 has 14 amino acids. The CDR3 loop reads CASSPFSDTGELFF. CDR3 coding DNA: TGTGCCAGCAGCCCGTTTAGCGACACCGGGGAGCTGTTTTTT.

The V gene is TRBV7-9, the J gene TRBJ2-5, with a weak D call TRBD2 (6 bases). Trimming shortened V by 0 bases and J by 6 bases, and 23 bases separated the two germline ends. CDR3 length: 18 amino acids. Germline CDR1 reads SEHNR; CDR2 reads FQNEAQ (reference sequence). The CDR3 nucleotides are TGTGCCAGCAGCTTAGCGGTGGCTCCGGGGGTCGACGGGAAGACCCAGTACTTC. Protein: CASSLAVAPGVDGKTQYF.

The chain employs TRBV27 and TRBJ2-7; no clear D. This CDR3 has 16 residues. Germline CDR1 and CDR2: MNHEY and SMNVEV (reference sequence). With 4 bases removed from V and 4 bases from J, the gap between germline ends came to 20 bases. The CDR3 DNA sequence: TGTGCCAGCAGTTCCCTGGTTGGATGGCCTGGGTACGAGCAGTACTTC. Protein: CASSSLVGWPGYEQYF.

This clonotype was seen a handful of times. Here the CDR3 DNA reads TGTGCCAGCAGTTTAAGTGGACCTTCCTACGAGCAGTACTTC. As protein: CASSLSGPSYEQYF. This chain connects TRBV27 to TRBJ2-7; D gene uncertain. CDR1 is MNHEY and CDR2 is SMNVEV in the germline V gene (reference sequence). The CDR3 runs to 14 residues. The V end was cut by 2 bases, the J end by 1 base, with 9 bases between.

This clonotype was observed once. CDR3 residues: CASKIAGLIYEQYF. DNA for the CDR3: TGTGCCAGCAAGATAGCGGGTCTAATCTACGAGCAGTACTTC. The chain couples TRBV6-2 or TRBV6-3 to TRBJ2-7, with TRBD2 identical over 7 bases. This CDR3 spans 14 amino acids. V trimming: 7 bases; J trimming: 3 bases; junction bases outside the gene matches: 9. Per the germline V gene, CDR1 is MNHEY and CDR2 is SVGEGT.

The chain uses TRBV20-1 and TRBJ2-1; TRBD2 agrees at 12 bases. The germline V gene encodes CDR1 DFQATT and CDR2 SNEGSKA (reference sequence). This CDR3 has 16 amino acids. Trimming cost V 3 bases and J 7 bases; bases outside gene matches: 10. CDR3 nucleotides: TGCAGTGCTAGGGGACTAGCGGGCCTCGACGGTAATGAGCAGTTCTTC. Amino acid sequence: CSARGLAGLDGNEQFF.

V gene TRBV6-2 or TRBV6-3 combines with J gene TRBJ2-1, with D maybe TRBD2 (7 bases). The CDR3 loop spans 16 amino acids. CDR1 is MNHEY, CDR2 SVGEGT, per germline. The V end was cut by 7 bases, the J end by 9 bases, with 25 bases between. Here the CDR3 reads CASKGRKGEGVGEQFF. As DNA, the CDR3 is TGTGCCAGCAAAGGGCGAAAAGGGGAGGGGGTAGGTGAGCAGTTCTTC.

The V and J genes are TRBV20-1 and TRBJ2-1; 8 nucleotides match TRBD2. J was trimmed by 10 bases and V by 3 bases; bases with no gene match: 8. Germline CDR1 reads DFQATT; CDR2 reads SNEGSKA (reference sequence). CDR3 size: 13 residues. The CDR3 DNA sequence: TGCAGTGCTAGTCTGCTAGCGGGCGAAGAGCAGTTCTTC. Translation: CSASLLAGEEQFF.